This is a list of T cell receptor beta chains from one sample in a study of blood T cells in healthy people across ages. TCRdb analysed the 5' RACE reads with MiXCR anew, one entry per CDR3 protein. The repertoire holds some 1.8 million distinct CDR3 sequences, with more than 35% as singletons. The sequenced sample was blood. These TCRs come from a human donor in good health. Each CDR3 is given with its conserved first and last residue. Each record gives: D gene, J gene, clone size, CDR3 length, V gene, CDR3 DNA, CDR3 protein. The D gene is left open where the match is weak. Size is stated for part of the rows, as once, few or many counts, or as a class when the clone is expanded.

NA	TRBJ2-5	few	16	TRBV4-2	TGTGCCAGCAGCCAAGTGGATAGGGGGGAAGGGGAGACCCAGTACTTC	CASSQVDRGEGETQYF
NA	TRBJ1-1	NA	16	TRBV12-3/TRBV12-4	TGTGCCAGCAGTTTAGGATTGGCAGGACTGAACACTGAAGCTTTCTTT	CASSLGLAGLNTEAFF
NA	TRBJ1-2	NA	11	TRBV6-5	TGTGCCAGCGGGGTTGTATATGGCTACACCTTC	CASGVVYGYTF
NA	TRBJ2-4	NA	13	TRBV9	TGTGCCAGCAGCGTAGGGGCGAGGGACATTCAGTACTTC	CASSVGARDIQYF
TRBD1	TRBJ2-2	NA	14	TRBV5-6	TGTGCCAGCAGCTACGACAGGGGAACCGGGGAGTTGTTTTTT	CASSYDRGTGELFF
NA	TRBJ2-7	NA	12	TRBV5-1	TGCGCCAGTCGCAGGGGAGGGGACGAGCAGTACTTC	CASRRGGDEQYF
NA	TRBJ2-5	NA	13	TRBV20-1	TGCAGTGCTAGACTCCGAGGGAGCGAGACCCAGTACTTC	CSARLRGSETQYF
NA	TRBJ2-5	NA	13	TRBV10-2	TGCGCCAGCAGTGAGAACACTTACGAGACCCAGTACTTC	CASSENTYETQYF
TRBD1	TRBJ1-2	NA	14	TRBV6-6	TGTGCCAGCAGGATTTCCCAACAGGGGTATGGCTACACCTTC	CASRISQQGYGYTF
NA	TRBJ2-7	many	14	TRBV11-2	TGTGCCAGCAGCCAGCAGATAAGCTCCTACGAGCAGTACTTC	CASSQQISSYEQYF
TRBD2	TRBJ2-3	few	14	TRBV7-2	TGTGCCGGCAGCTTAGGACTAGCGGGGAATACGCAGTATTTT	CAGSLGLAGNTQYF
TRBD1	TRBJ2-6	NA	17	TRBV19	TGTGCCAGTAGTAGGGACAGGGGGGTCCGTGGGGCCAACGTCCGGACTTTC	CASSRDRGVRGANVRTF
NA	TRBJ1-1	NA	13	TRBV29-1	TGCAGCGTTGCCCAGAAACAGAACACTGAAGCTTTCTTT	CSVAQKQNTEAFF
TRBD2	TRBJ2-1	NA	15	TRBV3-1	TGTGCCAGCAGCCAAGATGACGGGAGGGCGGGTGAGCAGTTCTTC	CASSQDDGRAGEQFF
TRBD2	TRBJ2-1	NA	16	TRBV4-2	TGTGCCGGCAGCCAAGTACTAGCGGGGATTTACAATGAGCAGTTCTTC	CAGSQVLAGIYNEQFF
NA	TRBJ1-2	NA	13	TRBV20-1	TGCAGTGCTAGACTTACACGGAACTATGGCTACACCTTC	CSARLTRNYGYTF
NA	TRBJ2-7	many	15	TRBV12-3/TRBV12-4	TGTGCCAGCAGACCCCGGGAGTCAGGGCCCCACGAGCAGTACTTC	CASRPRESGPHEQYF
NA	TRBJ2-5	NA	14	TRBV9	TGTGCCAGCAGCGTTGGCGGGGGCCATGAGACCCAGTACTTC	CASSVGGGHETQYF